The source of this T cell receptor (beta chain) is a study of blood T cell repertoires in COVID-19. The CDR3 has 15 residues. Trimming took 2 bases from V and 1 from J, leaving 12 bases between them. In germline, CDR1 is MNHEY, CDR2 SVGAGI. Original processing methods: By means of reference gene primer amplification, nucleated cell counts were estimated. Some clones are missing from TCRdb's copy, which holds only in-frame ones; the method was immunoSEQ multiplex PCR. V, J and clone size are those of that table, while D and trimming were read from the DNA. In the table there are around 90,000 clones, 70% to 90% of which are singletons.

The sequencing sample was made of peripheral blood. The origin of this receptor is a human donor in a cohort sampled during active COVID-19. The V call is TRBV6-5, the J call TRBJ2-7; weak D call: TRBD2 (6 bases). CDR3: CASSYGPSGSYEQYF. The CDR3 bases are TGTGCCAGCAGTTACGGGCCCAGCGGGTCCTACGAGCAGTACTTC.